This TCR beta chain was sequenced for a study of stem cell transplantation in POMP-related autoinflammatory disease. Background on the study: Defective thymoproteasomes were hypothesized to impair CD8+ T-cell positive selection. Study results and caveats: In PRAID patients, the number of distinct TRB V-J gene pairings was restricted. PRAID patients trended toward lower TRB diversity and higher clonality in all analyzed T-cell subsets.

Some clones are missing from TCRdb's copy, which holds only in-frame ones; the method was immunoSEQ multiplex PCR. The sample has about 26,000 clones; 82% are singletons. Turning to this clone: Antigen unknown.

The V end was cut by 0 bases, the J end by 7 bases, with 14 bases between. Germline V gene lookup returns CDR1 SGHRS and CDR2 YFSETQ. The CDR3 length is 14 residues. Specimen: CD4+ T cells from PBMCs, collected before stem cell transplantation. The J gene is TRBJ2-7, the V gene TRBV5-1; D possibly corresponds to TRBD2 (5 bases). The TCR was taken from a human donor with POMP-related autoinflammation and immune dysregulation (PRAID). In DNA form, the CDR3 reads TGCGCCAGCAGCTTGGGAGGGCCAGGCGGGGAGCAGTACTTC. Its translation is CASSLGGPGGEQYF.